The present T cell receptor (beta chain) was sequenced within a study of blood T cell repertoires in COVID-19. Assay used: immunoSEQ multiplex PCR; TCRdb lists only in-frame clones, some missing. Counted here are fewer than 110,000 clones, 88% occurring once; the ten biggest clones make up roughly 3.5%. V lost 0 bases to trimming and J lost 6 bases, with 17 bases between them. CDR3 length: 15 residues. Looked up from germline, CDR1 is GTSNPN and CDR2 is SVGIG (reference sequence). Sequenced: peripheral blood. The receptor's source is a human donor in a cohort sampled during active COVID-19. The chain combines TRBV30 with TRBJ1-2; tentative D call: TRBD1 (5 bases). The CDR3 spells CAWSVTLRGNHGYTF. CDR3 nucleotides: TGTGCCTGGAGTGTAACTCTCCGGGGGAATCATGGCTACACCTTC.